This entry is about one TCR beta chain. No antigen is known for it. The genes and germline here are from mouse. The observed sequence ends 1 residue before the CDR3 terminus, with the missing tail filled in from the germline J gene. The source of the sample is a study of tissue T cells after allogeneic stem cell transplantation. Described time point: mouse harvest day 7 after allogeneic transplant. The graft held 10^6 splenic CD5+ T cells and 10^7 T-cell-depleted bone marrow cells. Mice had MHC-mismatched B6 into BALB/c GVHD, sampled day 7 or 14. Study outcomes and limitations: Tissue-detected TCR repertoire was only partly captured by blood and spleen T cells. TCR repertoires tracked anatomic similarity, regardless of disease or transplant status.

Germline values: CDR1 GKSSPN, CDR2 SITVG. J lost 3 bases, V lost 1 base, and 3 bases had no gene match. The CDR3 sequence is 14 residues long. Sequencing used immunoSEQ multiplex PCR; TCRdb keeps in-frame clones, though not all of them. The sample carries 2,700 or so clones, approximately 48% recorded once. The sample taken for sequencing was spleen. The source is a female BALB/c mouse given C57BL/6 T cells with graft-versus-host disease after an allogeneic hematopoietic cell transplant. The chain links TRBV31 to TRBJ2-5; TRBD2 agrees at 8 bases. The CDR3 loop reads CAWSPRTGQDTQYF. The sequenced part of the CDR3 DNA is TGTGCCTGGAGTCCCCGGACTGGGCAAGACACCCAGTAC.